The 3 T cell receptor beta chains below were found in one sample sequenced in a study of CD8+ T cells in alopecia areata. RNA was isolated and reverse transcribed to cDNA, the sequencing template. The table came from immunoSEQ multiplex PCR; TCRdb's copy has only in-frame clones and leaves some out. Of 130,000 to 150,000 clones listed, 40% to 65% are singletons. Sequenced here: CD4+ T cells sorted from blood, sampled at week 0. All receptors derive from a human donor with alopecia areata.

The V gene is TRBV5-1, the J gene TRBJ2-7; 9 nucleotides align to TRBD1. In germline, CDR1 is SGHRS, CDR2 YFSETQ. This CDR3 has 15 amino acids. Losses at the gene ends were 1 base for V and 0 bases for J; bases not matched to a gene: 2. The CDR3 region is CASSLTGQGSYEQYF. CDR3 in DNA: TGCGCCAGCAGCTTGACGGGACAGGGCTCCTACGAGCAGTACTTC.

This clone has just one count. This chain uses TRBV11-2 with TRBJ2-1, with TRBD2 matching over 8 bases. Germline V CDR1 and CDR2: SGHAT, FQNNGV. Trimming cost V 1 base and J 8 bases; bases outside gene matches: 7. The CDR3 covers 15 residues. This CDR3 is CASSLASAGVYEQFF. The CDR3 DNA reads TGTGCCAGCAGCTTAGCGTCAGCGGGAGTCTATGAGCAGTTCTTC.

The CDR3 sequence is CSVGKGERGETQYF. The CDR3 DNA reads as TGCAGCGTTGGAAAGGGCGAACGGGGAGAGACCCAGTACTTC. V gene TRBV29-1 combines with J gene TRBJ2-5; D perhaps matches TRBD2 (5 bases). This CDR3 is built from 14 residues. Germline V lookup: CDR1 SQVTM, CDR2 ANQGSEA. Trimming stripped 4 bases from V and 4 bases from J, with 16 bases between.